This T cell receptor (beta chain) is from a study of shared clonotypes between healthy human individuals (dated by TCRdb to the early 2020s). Turning to the overall study: A couple of women and a few men aged 18 to 49 years were included in the cohort. For each donor, CD4 naive and CD4 memory were each given three plates, CD8 naive was given two plates, and CD8 memory was given one plate. The study deeply sequenced blood TCR repertoires of about 5 healthy adults to estimate repertoire size and the extent of clonotype sharing between individuals. To increase sequencing depth and limit assay-specific biases, different laboratories used diverse techniques to prepare libraries and sequence TCR repertoires. Leukapheresis yielded between about 0.9 and 9 billion PBMCs per donor. Broader findings and caveats from the paper: Naive subsets generally had larger estimated clonotype richness than memory subsets. Based on pairwise subsampling, the degree of clonotype sharing among donors was expected to be affected by sequencing depth. Because the study included only a small number of donors, the genetic and exposure-history diversity represented was limited. Incomplete sequencing was indicated by rarefaction of sorted-subset datasets, despite the large sequencing depth. Sampling was restricted to blood, and TCR repertoires in tissues likely differ from the TCR repertoires found in blood. Compared with non-shared clonotypes, the clonotypes found in all four sorted-subset donors had higher generation probabilities. About 5% of naive CD4, around 3.6% of naive CD8, about 2.1% of memory CD4, and over 0.35% of memory CD8 clonotypes were shared across several donors.

Note on this clone: Its antigen is not yet known. There are no base qualities to consult, and no much larger clone falls within one base.

CD8 naive samples consisted of CD45RO-negative cells that were positively selected for CCR7, yielding a CD45RA+CCR7+ population without TemRA cells. The donors were healthy, HIV-negative adults with no recently reported acute infections or vaccinations. All donors were Caucasian adults living in Nashville, Tennessee, USA. Blood was collected by leukapheresis, and PBMCs were isolated by Ficoll-Histopaque density gradient centrifugation and then cryopreserved in liquid nitrogen vapor phase. Analytical flow cytometry was used to check the purity and quantity of every magnetically sorted T cell population. Genomic DNA was isolated from each sorted fraction and quantified by UV absorbance on a Nanodrop 2000c. Using the deep immunoSEQ assay, TCR CDR3 regions were amplified from genomic DNA by multiplex PCR. Genomic DNA extracted from each cell subset was distributed evenly over all wells of several immunoSEQ 96-well plates, and each plate served as one replicate. For sorted subsets, about 0.2 ug genomic DNA, equal to tens of thousands of T cell genomes, was loaded into each replicate PCR. The purified libraries were quantified using a Qubit 3.0 fluorometer, sized with a Bioanalyzer 2100, and then quantified again using the KAPA Library Quantification kit. A separate single-read 150-cycle Illumina NextSeq 550 flow cell was used to sequence each immunoSEQ 96-well plate. The authors processed their data as follows. Because the immunoSEQ output held only junctional sequences and lacked quality scores, the filtering could not match the filtering applied to full-length reads. Sequences were annotated with PyIR, a Python wrapper for IgBLAST v1.9, and V/J genes and CDR3 were assigned using IMGT germline references. Reads with weak V/J assignments (E-value above 1e-6), missing CDR3, stop codons, out-of-frame junctions, or ambiguous translated residues were removed. V3J clonotypes were defined as sequences sharing the same inferred V gene, J gene, and CDR3 amino acid sequence. Percentage overlap between repertoires was calculated by dividing the number of shared unique clonotypes by the size of the smaller repertoire. Three approaches were used to assess repertoire richness: RTK rarefaction, the Chao1 estimator, and Recon v2.1 estimates of unobserved clonotypes. For all TCRbeta clonotypes obtained by the gDNA method from a handful of donors, generation probabilities were computed with OLGA. Drawn from immuneACCESS, this table holds only the in-frame rearrangements with V and J called that TCRdb kept. Clones are partly lost; checked studies trace under half to an unresolved V gene and leave the rest unexplained. Clone size and the V and J calls come from that table; the DNA yielded D and trimming. The sample includes around 1.9 million clones, with 85% to 95% observed a single time. The top ten constitute about 1.6% of the sample.

The TCR was taken from a man aged 18 to 35 in good health. Some clones in this sample may be carry-over from other donors' samples. Sample: naive CD8+ T cells from PBMCs. This specimen's cell subset or site label, interpreted: CD45RA+CCR7+.

The nucleotide sequence reads as follows: TGTGCCAGCAGTTTCCTGGGCGGGGCAATTAGCACAGATACGCAGTATTTT. Its protein reads: CASSFLGGAISTDTQYF. The rearranged segments are TRBV27 and TRBJ2-3; TRBD2 is perhaps the D gene, given 6 matching bases. Measured from the cysteine to the phenylalanine, the CDR3 is 17 residues long. Left in the record is the CDR3 DNA by itself, 51 bases read in frame from the first base. V is shortened by 3 bases, J by 0 bases, and the region joining them spans 16 bases. As encoded in the germline V gene (reference sequence), CDR1 is MNHEY while CDR2 is SMNVEV.